These 4 T cell receptor beta chains share one sample of origin, sequenced in a study of T cell changes during pregnancy in multiple sclerosis. Sequenced by immunoSEQ multiplex PCR; TCRdb stores in-frame clones only, minus some. The sample lists 33,000 or so clones; roughly 87% were seen once. This specimen was CD8+ T cells from peripheral blood mononuclear cells, taken in the third trimester of pregnancy. These receptors originate from a female donor with multiple sclerosis, enrolled in a pregnancy study.

The chain links TRBV7-3 to TRBJ1-1, with D possibly being TRBD1 (6 bases). V gave up 5 bases and J gave up 0 bases, with 10 bases separating them. Germline V gene sequence: CDR1 SGHTA, CDR2 FQGTGA. This CDR3 has 14 amino acids. This CDR3 is CASSKDSMNTEAFF. CDR3 DNA sequence: TGTGCCAGCAGCAAGGACAGCATGAACACTGAAGCTTTCTTT. Filled out from reference TRBV7-3 and TRBJ1-1, the complete variable domain reads GAGVSQTPSNKVTEKGKYVELRCDPISGHTALYWYRQSLGQGPEFLIYFQGTGAADDSGLPNDRFFAVRPEGSVSTLKIQRTERGDSAVYLCASSKDSMNTEAFFGQGTRLTVV.

V and J are TRBV9 and TRBJ2-3; 10 bases map to TRBD2. The CDR3 is 15 amino acids. With 6 bases clipped from V and 6 bases from J, the junction kept 10 bases outside the gene matches. Looked up from germline, CDR1 is SGDLS and CDR2 is YYNGEE. This CDR3 reads CASTQSGGAWDTQYF. DNA for the CDR3: TGTGCCAGCACTCAAAGCGGGGGGGCATGGGATACGCAGTATTTT. The full variable domain, completed using reference TRBV9 and TRBJ2-3, is DSGVTQTPKHLITATGQRVTLRCSPRSGDLSVYWYQQSLDQGLQFLIQYYNGEERAKGNILERFSAQQFPDLHSELNLSSLELGDSALYFCASTQSGGAWDTQYFGPGTRLTVL.

The rearrangement joins TRBV28 to TRBJ1-2, with 8 positions matching TRBD1. CDR1 and CDR2 (germline): MDHEN, SYDVKM. CDR3 length: 17 residues. The ends lost 6 bases at V and 1 base at J; junction bases unmatched: 13. CDR3 residues: CASSLDRGPRFNYGYTF. CDR3 DNA: TGTGCCAGCAGCCTTGACAGGGGACCGCGATTTAACTATGGCTACACCTTC.

V usage is TRBV15 and J usage is TRBJ2-7, with 9 positions matching TRBD2. Germline lookup yields CDR1 LNHNV and CDR2 YYDKDF (reference sequence). V gave up 6 bases and J gave up 5 bases; unmatched junction bases: 8. The CDR3 covers 14 residues. This CDR3 is CATSLAGALDEQYF. DNA of the CDR3: TGTGCCACCAGTTTAGCGGGAGCTCTGGACGAGCAGTACTTC.